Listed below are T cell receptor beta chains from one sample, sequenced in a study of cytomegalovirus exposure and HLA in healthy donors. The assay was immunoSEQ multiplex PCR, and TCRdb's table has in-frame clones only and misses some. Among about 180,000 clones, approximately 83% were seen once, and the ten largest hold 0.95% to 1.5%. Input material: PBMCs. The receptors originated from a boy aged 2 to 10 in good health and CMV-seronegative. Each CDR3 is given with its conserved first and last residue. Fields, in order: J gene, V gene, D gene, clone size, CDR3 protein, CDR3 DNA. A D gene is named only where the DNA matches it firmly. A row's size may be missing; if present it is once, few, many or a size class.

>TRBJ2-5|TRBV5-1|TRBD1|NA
CASSLGQGGETQYF
TGCGCCAGCAGCTTAGGACAGGGCGGGGAGACCCAGTACTTC
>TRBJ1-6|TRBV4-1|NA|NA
CASSQGAGADSPLHF
TGCGCCAGCAGCCAAGGGGCTGGGGCTGATTCACCCCTCCACTTT
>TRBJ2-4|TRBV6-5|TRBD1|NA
CASSYSNRGAKNIQYF
TGTGCCAGCAGTTACTCTAACAGGGGAGCCAAAAACATTCAGTACTTC
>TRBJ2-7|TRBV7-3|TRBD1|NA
CASSLTNQDRGLNEQYF
TGTGCCAGCAGCTTAACTAACCAAGACAGGGGGCTGAACGAGCAGTACTTC
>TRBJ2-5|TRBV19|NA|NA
CASSRGLQETQYF
TGTGCCAGTAGCCGTGGACTCCAAGAGACCCAGTACTTC
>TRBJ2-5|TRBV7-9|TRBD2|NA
CASSTPGTSGMVQYF
TGTGCCAGCAGCACCCCCGGGACTAGCGGGATGGTCCAGTACTTC
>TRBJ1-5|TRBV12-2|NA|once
CASRLAGPGQGNCGSNQPQHF
TGTGCAAGTCGCTTAGCGGGCCCGGGACAGGGAAATTGTGGGAGCAATCAGCCCCAGCATTTT
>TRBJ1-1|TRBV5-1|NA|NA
CASSLRADTHTEAFF
TGCGCCAGCAGCCTTCGGGCGGACACCCACACTGAAGCTTTCTTT
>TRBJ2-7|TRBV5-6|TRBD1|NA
CASRLKDRDLYEQYF
TGTGCCAGCAGACTTAAGGACAGGGACCTCTACGAGCAGTACTTC
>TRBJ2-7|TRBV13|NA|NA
CASSFNSGIYEQYF
TGTGCCAGCAGCTTTAACTCAGGGATCTACGAGCAGTACTTC
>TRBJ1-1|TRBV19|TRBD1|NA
CASSPKTGTEAFF
TGTGCCAGTAGTCCAAAGACAGGGACTGAAGCTTTCTTT
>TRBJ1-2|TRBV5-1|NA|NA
CASSLGQKYGYTF
TGCGCCAGCAGCTTGGGACAGAAATATGGCTACACCTTC
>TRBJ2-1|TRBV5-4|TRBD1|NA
CASSSGGPGQGKNEQFF
TGTGCCAGCAGCTCGGGGGGCCCGGGACAGGGGAAAAATGAGCAGTTCTTC
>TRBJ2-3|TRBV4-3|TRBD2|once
CASSQDWAGGGVSDTQYF
TGCGCCAGCAGCCAAGATTGGGCCGGCGGGGGGGTCTCAGATACGCAGTATTTT
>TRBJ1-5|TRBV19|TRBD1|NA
CASRSDRGLGQPQHF
TGTGCCAGTAGATCTGACAGGGGGCTCGGCCAGCCCCAGCATTTT
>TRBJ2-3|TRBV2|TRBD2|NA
CASSARQGSRLAGGIFTDTQYF
TGTGCCAGCAGCGCTCGACAGGGTTCCCGACTAGCGGGAGGAATTTTCACAGATACGCAGTATTTT
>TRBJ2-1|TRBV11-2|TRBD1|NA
CASSSGTGEGNEQFF
TGTGCCAGCAGCTCCGGGACAGGGGAGGGAAATGAGCAGTTCTTC
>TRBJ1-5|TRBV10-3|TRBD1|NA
CAIREDRGTQPQHF
TGTGCCATCAGAGAAGACAGGGGGACACAGCCCCAGCATTTT
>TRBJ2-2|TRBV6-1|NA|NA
CASSELIGVAGELFF
TGTGCCAGCAGTGAACTAATCGGGGTCGCCGGGGAGCTGTTTTTT
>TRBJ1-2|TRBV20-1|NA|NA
CSARSGGGYTF
TGCAGTGCTAGGTCGGGGGGCGGCTACACCTTC
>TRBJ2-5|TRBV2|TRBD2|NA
CASAGLVGRTQETQYF
TGTGCCAGCGCGGGACTAGTCGGGCGCACACAAGAGACCCAGTACTTC
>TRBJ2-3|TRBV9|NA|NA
CASSVLGGPPLDTQYF
TGTGCCAGCAGCGTACTCGGCGGGCCCCCCCTAGATACGCAGTATTTT
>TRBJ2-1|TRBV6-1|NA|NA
CASSFPGERRVF
TGTGCCAGCAGTTTCCCGGGTGAAAGGCGGGTCTTC
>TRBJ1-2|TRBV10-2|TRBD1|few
CASSVGTGNSYGYTF
TGCGCCAGCAGTGTAGGGACAGGGAACTCCTATGGCTACACCTTC
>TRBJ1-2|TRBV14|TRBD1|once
CASSQGGLSGQTSDAF
TGTGCCAGCAGCCAAGGCGGCTTGTCGGGACAGACCTCAGATGCCTTC
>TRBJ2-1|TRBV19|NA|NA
CASSMGGSYNEQFF
TGTGCCAGTAGTATGGGGGGCTCCTACAATGAGCAGTTCTTC
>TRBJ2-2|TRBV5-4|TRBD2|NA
CASSPLAGINTGELFF
TGTGCCAGCAGCCCGTTAGCGGGAATAAACACCGGGGAGCTGTTTTTT
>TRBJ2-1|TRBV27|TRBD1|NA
CASSSETMPGTGAHNEQFF
TGTGCCAGCAGCTCAGAAACAATGCCCGGGACAGGGGCCCACAATGAGCAGTTCTTC
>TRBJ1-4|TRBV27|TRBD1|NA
CASSLSGTGDSNEKLFF
TGTGCCAGCAGTTTATCAGGGACAGGGGATTCTAATGAAAAACTGTTTTTT
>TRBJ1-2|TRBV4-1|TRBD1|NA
CASSHHFPQGASAGYTF
TGCGCCAGCAGCCACCATTTCCCCCAGGGGGCCAGTGCAGGCTACACCTTC
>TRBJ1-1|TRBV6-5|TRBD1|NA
CASSETGPTEAFF
TGTGCCAGCAGTGAGACAGGGCCCACTGAAGCTTTCTTT
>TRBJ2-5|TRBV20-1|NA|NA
CSATPGSPQYF
TGCAGTGCTACTCCAGGGTCTCCCCAGTACTTC
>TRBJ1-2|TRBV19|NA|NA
CASSPQGVQRRVSYGYTF
TGTGCCAGTAGTCCCCAGGGTGTTCAACGGAGGGTAAGCTATGGCTACACCTTC
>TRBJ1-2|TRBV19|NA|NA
CASSIGQSGGYTF
TGTGCCAGTAGTATCGGCCAGAGCGGTGGCTACACCTTC
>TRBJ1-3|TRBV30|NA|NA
CAWSTNRYSGNTIYF
TGTGCCTGGAGTACCAACCGCTACTCTGGAAACACCATATATTTT
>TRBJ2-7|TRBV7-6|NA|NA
CASSFGRSDDEQYF
TGTGCCAGCAGCTTCGGTCGGAGCGACGACGAGCAGTACTTC
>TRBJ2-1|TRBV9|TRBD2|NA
CASSVGLAGATRNEQFF
TGTGCCAGCAGCGTAGGATTAGCGGGAGCAACTAGAAATGAGCAGTTCTTC
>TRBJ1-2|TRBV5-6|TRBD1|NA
CASREDRGSPKNYGYTF
TGTGCCAGCAGAGAAGACAGGGGTTCGCCAAAAAACTATGGCTACACCTTC
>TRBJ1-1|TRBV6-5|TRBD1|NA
CASQPRQGKTEAFF
TGTGCCAGTCAACCAAGACAGGGAAAGACTGAAGCTTTCTTT
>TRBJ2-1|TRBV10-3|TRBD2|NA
CAIRPFSREREREYNEQFF
TGTGCCATCAGACCCTTTAGTCGGGAGCGGGAGAGAGAATACAATGAGCAGTTCTTC
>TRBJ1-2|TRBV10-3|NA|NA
CATHGGDYGYTF
TGTGCCACCCATGGAGGGGACTATGGCTACACCTTC
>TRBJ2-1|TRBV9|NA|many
CASSVSGGYNEQFF
TGTGCCAGCAGCGTCTCCGGGGGTTACAATGAGCAGTTCTTC